The sequence of this T cell receptor beta chain was determined in a study of blood T cell repertoires in COVID-19. As for the study in general: PBMCs, B-cell-depleted T cells, or T cells provided the cDNA or gDNA that made up the material.

CDR3 size: 15 residues. V gave up 0 bases and J gave up 3 bases; unmatched junction bases: 1. The germline V gene has CDR1 SGHDT and CDR2 YYEEEE. Study processing details: Amplifying reference gene primers gave estimates of nucleated cell counts. TCRdb's table, derived via immunoSEQ multiplex PCR, lists solely in-frame clones and lacks some. V and J calls and clone size are copied from that table; D and trimming were computed from the DNA. The table lists some 300,000 clones, roughly 89% of them singletons. Sequencing was done on a sample of peripheral blood. V gene TRBV5-6 combines with J gene TRBJ2-1; 9 bases match TRBD2. The sequence was collected from a woman aged 30 to 39 with COVID-19, enrolled during active disease. The CDR3 here is CASSLGSGGYNEQFF. In nucleotides, the CDR3 is TGTGCCAGCAGCTTGGGTAGCGGGGGCTACAATGAGCAGTTCTTC. Complete variable domain (other parts from reference TRBV5-6 and TRBJ2-1): DAGVTQSPTHLIKTRGQQVTLRCSPKSGHDTVSWYQQALGQGPQFIFQYYEEEERQRGNFPDRFSGHQFPNYSSELNVNALLLGDSALYLCASSLGSGGYNEQFFGPGTRLTVL.